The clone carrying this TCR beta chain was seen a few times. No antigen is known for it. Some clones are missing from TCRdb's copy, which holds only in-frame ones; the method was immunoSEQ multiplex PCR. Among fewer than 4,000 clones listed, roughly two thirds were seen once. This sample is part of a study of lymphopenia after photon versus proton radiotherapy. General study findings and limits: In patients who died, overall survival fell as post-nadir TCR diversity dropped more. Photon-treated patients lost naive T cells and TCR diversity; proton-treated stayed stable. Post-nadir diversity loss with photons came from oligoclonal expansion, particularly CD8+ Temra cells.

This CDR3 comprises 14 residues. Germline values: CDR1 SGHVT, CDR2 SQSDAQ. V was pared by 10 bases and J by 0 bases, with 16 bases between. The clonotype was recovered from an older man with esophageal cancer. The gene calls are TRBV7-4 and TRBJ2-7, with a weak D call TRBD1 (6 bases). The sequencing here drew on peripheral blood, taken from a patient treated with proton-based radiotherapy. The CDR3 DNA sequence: TGTGCCATCAATAGACAGGTTCTCTCCTACGAGCAGTACTTC. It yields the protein CAINRQVLSYEQYF.